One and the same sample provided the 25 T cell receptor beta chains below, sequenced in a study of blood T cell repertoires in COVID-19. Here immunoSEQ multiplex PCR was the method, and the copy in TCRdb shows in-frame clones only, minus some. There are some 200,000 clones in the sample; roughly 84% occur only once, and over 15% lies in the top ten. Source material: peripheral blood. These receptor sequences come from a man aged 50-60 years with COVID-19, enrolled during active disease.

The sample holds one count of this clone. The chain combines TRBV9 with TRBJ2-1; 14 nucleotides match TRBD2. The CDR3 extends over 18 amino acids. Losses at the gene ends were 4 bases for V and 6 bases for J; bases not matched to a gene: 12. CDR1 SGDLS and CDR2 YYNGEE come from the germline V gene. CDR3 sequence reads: CASSPPGRGLAGANEQFF. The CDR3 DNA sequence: TGTGCCAGCAGCCCACCAGGGAGGGGACTAGCGGGGGCCAATGAGCAGTTCTTC.

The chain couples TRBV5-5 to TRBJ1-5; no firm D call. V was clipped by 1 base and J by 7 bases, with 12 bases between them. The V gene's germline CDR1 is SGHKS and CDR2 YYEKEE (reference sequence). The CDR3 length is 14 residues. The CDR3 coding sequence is TGTGCCAGCAGCTTGATCTTACCGAGCCAGCCCCAGCATTTT. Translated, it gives CASSLILPSQPQHF.

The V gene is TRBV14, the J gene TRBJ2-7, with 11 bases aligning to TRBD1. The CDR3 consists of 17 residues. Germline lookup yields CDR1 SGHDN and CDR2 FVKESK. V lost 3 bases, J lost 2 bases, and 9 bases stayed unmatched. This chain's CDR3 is CASSHPNGQGAPYEQYF. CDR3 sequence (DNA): TGTGCCAGCAGCCATCCTAATGGACAGGGGGCCCCCTACGAGCAGTACTTC.

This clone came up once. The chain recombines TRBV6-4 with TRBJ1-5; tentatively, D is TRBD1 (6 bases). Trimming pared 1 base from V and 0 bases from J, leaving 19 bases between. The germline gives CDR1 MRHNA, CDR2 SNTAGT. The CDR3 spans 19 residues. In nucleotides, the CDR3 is TGTGCCAGCAGTGACTTCGGCAGGGGCGAATCACATAGCAATCAGCCCCAGCATTTT. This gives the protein CASSDFGRGESHSNQPQHF.

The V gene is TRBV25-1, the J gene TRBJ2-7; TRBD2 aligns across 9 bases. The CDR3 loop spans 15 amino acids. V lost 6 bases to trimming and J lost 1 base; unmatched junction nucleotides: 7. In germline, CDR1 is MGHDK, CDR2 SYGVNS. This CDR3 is CASSRSGRKSYEQYF. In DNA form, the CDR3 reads TGTGCCAGCAGCCGAAGCGGGAGGAAATCCTACGAGCAGTACTTC.

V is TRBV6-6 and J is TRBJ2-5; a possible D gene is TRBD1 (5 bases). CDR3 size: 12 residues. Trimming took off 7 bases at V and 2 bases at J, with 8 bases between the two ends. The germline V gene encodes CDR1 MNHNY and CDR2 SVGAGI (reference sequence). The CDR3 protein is CASTPGQETQYF. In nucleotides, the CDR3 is TGTGCCAGCACTCCAGGGCAAGAGACCCAGTACTTC.

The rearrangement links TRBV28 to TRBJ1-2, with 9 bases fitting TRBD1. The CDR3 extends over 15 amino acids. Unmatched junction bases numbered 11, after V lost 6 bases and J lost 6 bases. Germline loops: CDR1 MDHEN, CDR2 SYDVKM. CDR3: CASSTPGQGINGYTF. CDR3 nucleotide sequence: TGTGCCAGCAGCACCCCCGGACAGGGGATAAATGGCTACACCTTC.

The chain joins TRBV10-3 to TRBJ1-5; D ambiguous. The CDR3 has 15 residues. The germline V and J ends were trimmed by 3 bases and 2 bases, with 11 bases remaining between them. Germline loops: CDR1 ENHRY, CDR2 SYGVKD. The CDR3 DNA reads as TGTGCCATCAGTGACGGGTCGACCCGCAATCAGCCCCAGCATTTT. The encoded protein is CAISDGSTRNQPQHF.

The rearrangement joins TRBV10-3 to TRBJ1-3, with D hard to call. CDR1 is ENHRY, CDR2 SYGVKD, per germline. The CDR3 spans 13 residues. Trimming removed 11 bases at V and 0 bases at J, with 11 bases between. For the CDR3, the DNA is TGTGCCGTCGACATGGGCTCTGGAAACACCATATATTTT. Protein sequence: CAVDMGSGNTIYF.

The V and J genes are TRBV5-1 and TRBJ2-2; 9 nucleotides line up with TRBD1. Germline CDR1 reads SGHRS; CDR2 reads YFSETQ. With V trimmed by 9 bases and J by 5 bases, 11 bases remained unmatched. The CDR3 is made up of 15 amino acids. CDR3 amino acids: CATRVEDRGTGELFF. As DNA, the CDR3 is TGCGCCACCCGGGTAGAGGACAGGGGAACCGGGGAGCTGTTTTTT.

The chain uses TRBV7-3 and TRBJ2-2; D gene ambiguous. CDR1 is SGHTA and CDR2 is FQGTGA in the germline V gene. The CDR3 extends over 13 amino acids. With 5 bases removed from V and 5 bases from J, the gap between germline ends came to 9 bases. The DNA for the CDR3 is TGTGCCAGCAGCCCCCCCGTAACCGGGGAGCTGTTTTTT. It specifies CASSPPVTGELFF.

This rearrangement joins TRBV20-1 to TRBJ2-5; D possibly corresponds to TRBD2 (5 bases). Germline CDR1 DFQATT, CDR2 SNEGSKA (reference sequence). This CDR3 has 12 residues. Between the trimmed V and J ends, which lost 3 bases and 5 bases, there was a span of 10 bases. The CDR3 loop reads CSASEGSETQYF. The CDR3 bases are TGCAGTGCTAGTGAGGGCAGCGAGACCCAGTACTTC.

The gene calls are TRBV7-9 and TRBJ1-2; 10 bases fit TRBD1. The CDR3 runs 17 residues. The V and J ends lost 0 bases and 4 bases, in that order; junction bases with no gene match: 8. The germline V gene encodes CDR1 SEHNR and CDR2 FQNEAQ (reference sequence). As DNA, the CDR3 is TGTGCCAGCAGCTTAGCCGGGACAGGGGAAATTGGCTATGGCTACACCTTC. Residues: CASSLAGTGEIGYGYTF.

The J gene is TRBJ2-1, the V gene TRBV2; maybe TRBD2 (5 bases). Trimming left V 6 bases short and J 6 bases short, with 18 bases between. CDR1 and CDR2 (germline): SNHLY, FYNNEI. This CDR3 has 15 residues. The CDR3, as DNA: TGTGCCAGCAGCCCCGGGCGGGTCGGACCCAATGAGCAGTTCTTC. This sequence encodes CASSPGRVGPNEQFF.

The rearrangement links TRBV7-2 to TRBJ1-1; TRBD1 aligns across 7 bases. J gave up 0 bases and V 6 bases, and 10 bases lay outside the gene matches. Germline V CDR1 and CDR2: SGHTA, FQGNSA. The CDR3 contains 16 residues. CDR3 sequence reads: CASSLSRQGLNTEAFF. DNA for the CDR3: TGTGCCAGCAGTCTCTCGCGACAGGGTTTGAACACTGAAGCTTTCTTT.

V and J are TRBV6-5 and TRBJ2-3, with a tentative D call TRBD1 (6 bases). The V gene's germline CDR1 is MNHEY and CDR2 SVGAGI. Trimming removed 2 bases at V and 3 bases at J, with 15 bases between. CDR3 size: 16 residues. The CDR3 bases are TGTGCCAGCAGTTACCCGTCGCAAACAGGGACAGATACGCAGTATTTT. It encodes CASSYPSQTGTDTQYF.

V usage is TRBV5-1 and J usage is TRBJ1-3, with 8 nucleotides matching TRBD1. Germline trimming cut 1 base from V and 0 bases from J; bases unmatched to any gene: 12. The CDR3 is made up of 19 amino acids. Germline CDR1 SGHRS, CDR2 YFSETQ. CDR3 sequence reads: CASSLIGQGSISSGNTIYF. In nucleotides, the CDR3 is TGCGCCAGCAGCTTGATTGGACAGGGATCGATCTCCTCTGGAAACACCATATATTTT.

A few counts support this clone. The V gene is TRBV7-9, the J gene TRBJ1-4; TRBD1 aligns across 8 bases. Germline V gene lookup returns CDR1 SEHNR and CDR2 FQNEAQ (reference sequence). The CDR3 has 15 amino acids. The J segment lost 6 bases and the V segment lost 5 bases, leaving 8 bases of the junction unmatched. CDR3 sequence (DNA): TGTGCCAGCAGCCAACAGGACAGGGAGGATGAAAAACTGTTTTTT. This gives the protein CASSQQDREDEKLFF.

This CDR3 is CASSPPRERETQYF. The CDR3 region has the DNA TGTGCCAGCAGCCCCCCCAGGGAAAGAGAGACCCAGTACTTC. The chain combines TRBV21-1 with TRBJ2-5; TRBD1, as called in the table, went unchecked against the DNA. TRBV21-1 is flagged as a pseudogene. This CDR3 region has 14 residues.

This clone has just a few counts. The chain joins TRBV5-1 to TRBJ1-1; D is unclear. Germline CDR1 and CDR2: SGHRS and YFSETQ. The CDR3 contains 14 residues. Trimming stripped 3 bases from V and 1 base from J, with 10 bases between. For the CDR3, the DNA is TGCGCCAGCAGCTCCGCCCAGTCGAACACTGAAGCTTTCTTT. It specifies CASSSAQSNTEAFF.

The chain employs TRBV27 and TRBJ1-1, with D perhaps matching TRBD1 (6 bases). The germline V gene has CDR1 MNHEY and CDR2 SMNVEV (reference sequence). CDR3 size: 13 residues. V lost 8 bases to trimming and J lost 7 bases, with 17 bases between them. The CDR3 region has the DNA TGTGCCAGCCGGGCGGGGGGCCTAGGTGAAGCTTTCTTT. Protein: CASRAGGLGEAFF.

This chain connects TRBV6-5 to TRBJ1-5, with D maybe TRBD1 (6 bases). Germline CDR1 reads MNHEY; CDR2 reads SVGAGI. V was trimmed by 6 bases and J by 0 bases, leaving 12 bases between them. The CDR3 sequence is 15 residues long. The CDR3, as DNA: TGTGCCAGCAGACAGGGATATTATAGCAATCAGCCCCAGCATTTT. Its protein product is CASRQGYYSNQPQHF.

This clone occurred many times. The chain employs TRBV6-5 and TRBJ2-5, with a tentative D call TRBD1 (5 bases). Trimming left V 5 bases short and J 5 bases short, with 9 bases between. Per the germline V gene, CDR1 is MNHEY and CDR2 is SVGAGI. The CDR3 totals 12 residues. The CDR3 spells CASSQGEETQYF. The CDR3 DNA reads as TGTGCCAGCAGTCAGGGTGAGGAGACCCAGTACTTC.

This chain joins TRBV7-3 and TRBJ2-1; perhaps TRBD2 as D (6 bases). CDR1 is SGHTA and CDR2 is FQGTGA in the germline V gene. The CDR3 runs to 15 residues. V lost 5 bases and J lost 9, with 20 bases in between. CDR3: CASSPTGREGGEQFF. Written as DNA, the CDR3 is TGTGCCAGCAGCCCCACCGGGCGGGAAGGAGGTGAGCAGTTCTTC.

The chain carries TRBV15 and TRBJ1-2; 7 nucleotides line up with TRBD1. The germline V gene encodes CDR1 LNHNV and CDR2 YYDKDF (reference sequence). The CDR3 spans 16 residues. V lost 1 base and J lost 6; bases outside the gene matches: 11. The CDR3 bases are TGTGCCACCAGCAGAGCCCCAGGGGGTTACCCCGATGGCTACACCTTC. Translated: CATSRAPGGYPDGYTF.